These 5 T cell receptor beta chains came from one sample sequenced in a study of shared clonotypes between healthy human individuals. Only in-frame clones appear in the TCRdb table, and some are missing; sequencing was by immunoSEQ multiplex PCR. The sample lists about 700,000 clones; 90% to 95% were seen once. Terminally differentiated effector memory CD45RA+ cells were excluded from the naive CD8 cells, which were CD45RO-negative and positively selected for CCR7. What was sequenced was naive CD8+ T cells sorted from blood. These receptors originate from a man aged 25-40 years in good health.

The table lists this clone with a count of one. The same CDR3 also results from other DNA sequences found in this sample. Written as DNA, the CDR3 is TGTGCCAGCAGCTCCGGGACAAGGACCTACGAGCAGTACTTC. The encoded protein is CASSSGTRTYEQYF. The chain carries TRBV7-9 and TRBJ2-7; D is perhaps TRBD1 (6 bases). The V gene lost 4 bases and the J gene lost 2 bases, with 12 bases spanning the gap. The CDR3 is 14 amino acids. Germline V gene sequence: CDR1 SEHNR, CDR2 FQNEAQ (reference sequence).

This clone was detected a few times. The chain links TRBV28 to TRBJ2-5; TRBD2 is a possible D gene (6 bases). Trimming cost V 6 bases and J 1 base, with 15 bases left between them. The germline gives CDR1 MDHEN, CDR2 SYDVKM. CDR3 length equals 15 residues. The CDR3 region has the DNA TGTGCCAGCAGCCTCGACGGGGACTTCCAAGAGACCCAGTACTTC. Amino acid sequence: CASSLDGDFQETQYF. The variable domain in full, with the rest retrieved from reference TRBV28 and TRBJ2-5, is DVKVTQSSRYLVKRTGEKVFLECVQDMDHENMFWYRQDPGLGLRLIYFSYDVKMKEKGDIPEGYSVSREKKERFSLILESASTNQTSMYLCASSLDGDFQETQYFGPGTRLLVL.

The rearrangement links TRBV5-5 to TRBJ1-5, with D possibly being TRBD1 (6 bases). The CDR3 spans 16 residues. The V and J ends lost 4 bases and 4 bases respectively, with 18 bases between them. CDR1 is SGHKS, CDR2 YYEKEE, per germline (reference sequence). CDR3 residues: CASSPTLTGYNQPQHF. CDR3 in DNA: TGTGCCAGCAGCCCGACTCTAACAGGGTATAATCAGCCCCAGCATTTT.

CDR3 region: CASSLGGSSGRDQFF. In DNA form, the CDR3 reads TGTGCCAGCAGCTTAGGGGGCTCTAGCGGGAGGGACCAGTTCTTC. The gene calls are TRBV7-9 and TRBJ2-1; 12 bases map to TRBD2. J lost 13 bases, V lost 1 base, and 8 bases had no gene match. Germline V gene lookup returns CDR1 SEHNR and CDR2 FQNEAQ (reference sequence). The CDR3 covers 15 residues.

The chain employs TRBV15 and TRBJ2-3; 12 nucleotides line up with TRBD2. The germline gives CDR1 LNHNV, CDR2 YYDKDF (reference sequence). J gave up 5 bases and V 9 bases, and 9 bases lay outside the gene matches. The CDR3 contains 15 residues. The CDR3 coding sequence is TGTGCCACGGCGAGAACTAGCGGGAGGAGAGATACGCAGTATTTT. It codes for CATARTSGRRDTQYF.